The rows below give T cell receptor beta chains drawn from one sample of a study of blood T cell repertoires in COVID-19. Clones were sequenced by immunoSEQ multiplex PCR, and TCRdb holds only the in-frame ones, with some missing. The profile shows around 310,000 clones, over 75% of them singletons. The sequencing input was peripheral blood. These TCRs come from a woman aged 45 to 65 with active or convalescent COVID-19. Both conserved end residues are part of each CDR3. The order of the fields is V gene, J gene, CDR3 protein.

TRBV10-2	TRBJ2-5	CASSPSGAETQYF
TRBV2	TRBJ1-3	CASRTPVNSGNTIYF
TRBV20-1	TRBJ2-7	CSASRKLAGAPFPEQYF
TRBV13	TRBJ2-7	CASSLRAYEQYF
TRBV19	TRBJ1-6	CASIPSGAQNSPLHF
TRBV30	TRBJ1-5	CAWSADRDQPQHF
TRBV5-5	TRBJ1-6	CASSFYSNSPLHF
TRBV5-1	TRBJ2-7	CASSLDRGPNEQYF
TRBV4-2	TRBJ2-7	CASSQDAGGPDVEQYF
TRBV7-2	TRBJ2-3	CASSLDRTSPDTQYF
TRBV30	TRBJ1-2	CAWTPLGQYPYDGYTF
TRBV6-2/TRBV6-3	TRBJ1-5	CASSYSGGDDQPQHF
TRBV5-6	TRBJ2-1	CASSQRLAASSYNEQFF
TRBV7-3	TRBJ2-1	CASSLTGGGTYNEQFF
TRBV6-2/TRBV6-3	TRBJ2-7	CASSFSASGGDEQYF
TRBV5-1	TRBJ1-6	CASSFRESGSNSPLHF
TRBV29-1	TRBJ2-7	CSVGVSGSMREQYF
TRBV4-3	TRBJ2-1	CASSQDEGGVQFF
TRBV7-2	TRBJ2-7	CASSLTAGGIYEQYF
TRBV5-1	TRBJ1-1	CASSLTGIEAFF
TRBV6-1	TRBJ1-5	CASSELRDQPQHF
TRBV7-2	TRBJ2-5	CASSLEAGDKETQYF
TRBV5-6	TRBJ2-5	CASSLGTGSETQYF
TRBV9	TRBJ1-4	CASSGGTGVEKLFF
TRBV27	TRBJ1-5	CASSSGLLGGLGKPQHF
TRBV3-1/TRBV3-2	TRBJ1-1	CASSQAGILNTEAFF
TRBV30	TRBJ1-4	CAWSGGGVKLFF
TRBV6-2/TRBV6-3	TRBJ2-2	CASIYRGGKGTGELFF
TRBV7-9	TRBJ2-7	CASSLTGTGTYEQYF
TRBV2	TRBJ1-1	CASRSGHIKPNTEAFF
TRBV5-8	TRBJ2-5	CASSSRSGGAWETQYF
TRBV28	TRBJ1-1	CASVIPGGAEMNTEAFF